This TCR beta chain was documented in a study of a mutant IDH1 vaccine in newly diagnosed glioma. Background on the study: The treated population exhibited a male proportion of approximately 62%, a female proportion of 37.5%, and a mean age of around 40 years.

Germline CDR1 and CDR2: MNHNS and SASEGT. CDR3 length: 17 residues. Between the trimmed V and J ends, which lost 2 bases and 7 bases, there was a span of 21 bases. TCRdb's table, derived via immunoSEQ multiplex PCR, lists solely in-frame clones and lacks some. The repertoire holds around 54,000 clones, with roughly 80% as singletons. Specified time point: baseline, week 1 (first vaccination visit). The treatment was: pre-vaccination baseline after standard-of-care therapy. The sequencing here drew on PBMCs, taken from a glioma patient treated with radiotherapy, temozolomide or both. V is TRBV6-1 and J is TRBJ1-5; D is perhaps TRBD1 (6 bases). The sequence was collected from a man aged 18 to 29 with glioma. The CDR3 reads CASSELYLGQGRQPQHF. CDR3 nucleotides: TGTGCCAGCAGTGAACTCTATCTGGGTCAGGGGAGGCAGCCCCAGCATTTT.